A single T cell receptor (beta chain) is shown here with its context. This specimen belongs to a study of blood T cell repertoires in COVID-19. Study overall: Whether acute or convalescent, the COVID-19 samples came from the United States, Italy and Spain. PBMCs, B-cell-depleted T cells, or T cells were the source of the cDNA or gDNA that made up the material.

Authors' analysis steps: Nucleated cell counts were estimated from reference gene primer amplification. TCRdb's table, derived via immunoSEQ multiplex PCR, lists solely in-frame clones and lacks some. D and trimming come from the DNA, and the V and J calls and clone size come from that table. The sample yields fewer than 65,000 clones, 86% seen once. This clonotype was sampled from a woman older than 75 with acute or convalescent COVID-19. Sequenced input: peripheral blood.

This chain's CDR3 is CASTPASVSWTQYF. The CDR3 coding sequence is TGTGCCAGCACGCCCGCTAGCGTGTCTTGGACCCAGTACTTC. The genes are TRBV28 and TRBJ2-5; D is possibly TRBD2 (6 bases). V was pared by 7 bases and J by 7 bases, with 19 bases between. Germline-derived CDR1 and CDR2 are MDHEN and SYDVKM. The CDR3 contains 14 residues.